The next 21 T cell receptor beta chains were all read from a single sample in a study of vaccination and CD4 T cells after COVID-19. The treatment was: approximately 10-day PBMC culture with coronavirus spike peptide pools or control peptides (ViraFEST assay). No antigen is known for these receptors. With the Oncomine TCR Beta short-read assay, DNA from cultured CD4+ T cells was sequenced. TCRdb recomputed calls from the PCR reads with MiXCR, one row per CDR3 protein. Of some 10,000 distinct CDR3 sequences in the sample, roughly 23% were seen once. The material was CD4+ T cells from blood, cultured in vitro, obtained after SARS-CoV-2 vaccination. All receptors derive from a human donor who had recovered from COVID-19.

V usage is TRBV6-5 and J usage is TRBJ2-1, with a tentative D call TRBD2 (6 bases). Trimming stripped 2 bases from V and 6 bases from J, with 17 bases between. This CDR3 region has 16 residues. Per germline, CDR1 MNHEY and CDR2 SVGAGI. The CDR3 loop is CASSYGGFPKANEQFF. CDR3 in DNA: TGTGCCAGCAGTTACGGGGGGTTCCCTAAAGCCAATGAGCAGTTCTTC.

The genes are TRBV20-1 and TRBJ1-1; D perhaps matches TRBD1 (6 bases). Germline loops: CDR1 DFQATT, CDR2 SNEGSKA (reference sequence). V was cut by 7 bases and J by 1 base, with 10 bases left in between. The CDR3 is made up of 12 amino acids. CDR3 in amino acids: CSVLGGNTEAFF. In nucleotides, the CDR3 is TGCAGTGTCCTAGGGGGGAACACTGAAGCTTTCTTT.

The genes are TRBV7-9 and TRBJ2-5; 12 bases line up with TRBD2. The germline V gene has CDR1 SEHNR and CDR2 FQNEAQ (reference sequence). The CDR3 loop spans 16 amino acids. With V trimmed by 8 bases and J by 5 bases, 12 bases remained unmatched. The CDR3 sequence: CASVSSGRALVETQYF. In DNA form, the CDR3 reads TGTGCCAGCGTCTCTAGCGGGAGGGCCTTAGTGGAGACCCAGTACTTC.

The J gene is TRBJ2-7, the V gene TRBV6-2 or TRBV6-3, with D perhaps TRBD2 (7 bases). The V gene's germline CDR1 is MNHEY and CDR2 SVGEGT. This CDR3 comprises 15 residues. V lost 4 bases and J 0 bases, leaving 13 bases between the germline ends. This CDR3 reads CASSSPGGHSYEQYF. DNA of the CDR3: TGTGCCAGCAGTTCCCCGGGGGGCCACTCCTACGAGCAGTACTTC.

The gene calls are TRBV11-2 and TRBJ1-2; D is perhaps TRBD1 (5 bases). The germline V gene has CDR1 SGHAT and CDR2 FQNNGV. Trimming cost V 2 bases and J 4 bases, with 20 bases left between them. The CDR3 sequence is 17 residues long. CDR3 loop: CASSLPVRGELRYGYTF. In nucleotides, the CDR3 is TGTGCCAGCAGCTTACCGGTCCGGGGGGAACTTCGCTATGGCTACACCTTC.

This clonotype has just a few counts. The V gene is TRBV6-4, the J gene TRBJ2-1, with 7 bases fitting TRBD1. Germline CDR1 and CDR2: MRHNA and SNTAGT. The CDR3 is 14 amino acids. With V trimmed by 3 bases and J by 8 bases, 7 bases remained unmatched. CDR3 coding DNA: TGTGCCAGCAGTGAACTAGAAGGGGGCGATGAGCAGTTCTTC. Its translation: CASSELEGGDEQFF.

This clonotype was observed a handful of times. CDR3 bases: TGTGCCAGCTCACCAGTCGGGGTTTCTAGCTCTGGGGCCAACGTCCTGACTTTC. Its translation is CASSPVGVSSSGANVLTF. The chain joins TRBV18 to TRBJ2-6; a possible D gene is TRBD2 (5 bases). This CDR3 has 18 amino acids. Germline V gives CDR1 KGHSH, CDR2 LQKENI. V lost 2 bases and J lost 0, with 14 bases in between. Together with reference TRBV18 and TRBJ2-6, the CDR3 gives the full variable domain: NAGVMQNPRHLVRRRGQEARLRCSPMKGHSHVYWYRQLPEEGLKFMVYLQKENIIDESGMPKERFSAEFPKEGPSILRIQQVVRGDSAAYFCASSPVGVSSSGANVLTFGAGSRLTVL.

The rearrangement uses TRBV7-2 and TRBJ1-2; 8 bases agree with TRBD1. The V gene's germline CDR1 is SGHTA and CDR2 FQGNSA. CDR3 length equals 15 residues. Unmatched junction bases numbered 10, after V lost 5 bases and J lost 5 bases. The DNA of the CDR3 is TGTGCCAGCAGCCGAGGCAAAACAGGGGGGTATGGCTACACCTTC. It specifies CASSRGKTGGYGYTF.

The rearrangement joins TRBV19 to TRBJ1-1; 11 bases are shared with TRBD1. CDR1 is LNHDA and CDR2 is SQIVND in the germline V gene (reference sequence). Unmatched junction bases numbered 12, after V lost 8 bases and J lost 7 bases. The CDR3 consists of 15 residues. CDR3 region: CASQPLDRGLGEAFF. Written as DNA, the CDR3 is TGTGCCAGTCAACCCTTGGACAGGGGGCTAGGTGAAGCTTTCTTT.

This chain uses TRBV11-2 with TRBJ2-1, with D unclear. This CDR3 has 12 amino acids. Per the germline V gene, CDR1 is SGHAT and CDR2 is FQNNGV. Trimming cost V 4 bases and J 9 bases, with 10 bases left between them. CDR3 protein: CASSSNRIEQFF. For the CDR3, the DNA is TGTGCCAGCAGCTCTAATCGGATTGAGCAGTTCTTC.

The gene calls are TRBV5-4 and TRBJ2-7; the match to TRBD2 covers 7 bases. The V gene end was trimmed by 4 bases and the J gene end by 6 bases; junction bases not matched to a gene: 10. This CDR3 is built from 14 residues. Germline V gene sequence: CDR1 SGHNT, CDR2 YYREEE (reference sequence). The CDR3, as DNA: TGTGCCAGCAGCCACAGCCTCAGCGGGGCCGAGCAGTACTTC. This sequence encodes CASSHSLSGAEQYF.

The CDR3 DNA reads as TGTGCCAGCAGTTCGGACAGGGGGAACTACAATGAGCAGTTCTTC. This sequence encodes CASSSDRGNYNEQFF. The chain links TRBV6-5 to TRBJ2-1; TRBD1 matches at 10 bases. Per the germline V gene, CDR1 is MNHEY and CDR2 is SVGAGI. CDR3 length: 15 amino acids. With 4 bases clipped from V and 3 bases from J, the junction kept 3 bases outside the gene matches.

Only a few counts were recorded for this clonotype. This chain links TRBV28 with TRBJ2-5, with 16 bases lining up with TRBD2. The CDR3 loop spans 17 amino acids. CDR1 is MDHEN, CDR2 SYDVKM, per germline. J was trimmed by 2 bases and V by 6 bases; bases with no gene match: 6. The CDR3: CASRPGTSGRDQETQYF. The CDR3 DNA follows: TGTGCCAGCAGGCCCGGGACTAGCGGGAGGGATCAAGAGACCCAGTACTTC.

The CDR3 region has the DNA TGTGCCAGCAGCCCTAGCGGGAGCAATGAGCAGTTCTTC. Its translation is CASSPSGSNEQFF. This chain uses TRBV11-1 with TRBJ2-1, with 10 bases identical to TRBD2. V lost 5 bases and J lost 6; bases outside the gene matches: 1. The CDR3 is 13 amino acids. The germline V gene encodes CDR1 SGHAT and CDR2 FQDESV (reference sequence).

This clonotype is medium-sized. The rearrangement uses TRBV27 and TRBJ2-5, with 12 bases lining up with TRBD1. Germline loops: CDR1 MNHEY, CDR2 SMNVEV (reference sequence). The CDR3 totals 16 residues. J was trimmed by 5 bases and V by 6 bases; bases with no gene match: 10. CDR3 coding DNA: TGTGCCAGCAGATCGACCGGGACAGGGGGCAGGGAGACCCAGTACTTC. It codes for CASRSTGTGGRETQYF.

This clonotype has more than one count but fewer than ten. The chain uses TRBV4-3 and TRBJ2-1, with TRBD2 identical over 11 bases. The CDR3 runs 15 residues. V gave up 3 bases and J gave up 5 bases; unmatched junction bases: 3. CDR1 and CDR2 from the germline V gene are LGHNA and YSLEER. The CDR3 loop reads CASSHASGRNNEQFF. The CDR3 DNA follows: TGCGCCAGCAGCCATGCTAGCGGGAGGAACAATGAGCAGTTCTTC.

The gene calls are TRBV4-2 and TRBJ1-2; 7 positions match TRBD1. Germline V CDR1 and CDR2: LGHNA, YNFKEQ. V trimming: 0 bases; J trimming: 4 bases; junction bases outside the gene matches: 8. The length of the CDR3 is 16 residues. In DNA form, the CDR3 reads TGTGCCAGCAGCCAAGACGGGGCCAGGGGGATCTATGGCTACACCTTC. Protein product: CASSQDGARGIYGYTF.

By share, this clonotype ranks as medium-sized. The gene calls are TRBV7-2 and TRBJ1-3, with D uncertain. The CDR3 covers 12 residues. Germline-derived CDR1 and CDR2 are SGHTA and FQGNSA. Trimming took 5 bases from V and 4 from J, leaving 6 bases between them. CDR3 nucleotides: TGTGCCAGCAGCCAGACAGGAAACACCATATATTTT. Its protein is CASSQTGNTIYF.

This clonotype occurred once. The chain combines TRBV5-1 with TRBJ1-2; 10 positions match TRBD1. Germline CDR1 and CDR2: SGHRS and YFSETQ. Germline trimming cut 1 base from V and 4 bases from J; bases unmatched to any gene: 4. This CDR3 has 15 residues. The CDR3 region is CASSLRTGGTYGYTF. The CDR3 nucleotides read TGCGCCAGCAGCTTGAGGACAGGGGGGACCTATGGCTACACCTTC. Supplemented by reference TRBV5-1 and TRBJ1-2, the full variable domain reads KAGVTQTPRYLIKTRGQQVTLSCSPISGHRSVSWYQQTPGQGLQFLFEYFSETQRNKGNFPGRFSGRQFSNSRSEMNVSTLELGDSALYLCASSLRTGGTYGYTFGSGTRLTVV.

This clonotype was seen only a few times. The CDR3 coding sequence is TGTGCCAGCAGTTTATGGGCCAAGGGACAGGGTAACTACGAGCAGTACTTC. Translating gives CASSLWAKGQGNYEQYF. The rearrangement links TRBV28 to TRBJ2-7; 9 nucleotides match TRBD1. Germline values: CDR1 MDHEN, CDR2 SYDVKM. The CDR3 is 17 residues long. The trim removed 0 bases at V and 3 bases at J, leaving 9 bases unmatched.

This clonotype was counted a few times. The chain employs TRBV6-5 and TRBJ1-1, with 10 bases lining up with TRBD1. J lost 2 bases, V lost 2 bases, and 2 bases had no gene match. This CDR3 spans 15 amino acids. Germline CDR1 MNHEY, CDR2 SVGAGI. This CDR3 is CASSYGDRGNTEAFF. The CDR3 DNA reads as TGTGCCAGCAGTTACGGGGACAGGGGCAACACTGAAGCTTTCTTT.